These 4 T cell receptor beta chains were sequenced from one sample in a study of patients and donors after allogeneic stem cell transplantation. TCRdb used MiXCR to reprocess the RT-PCR reads, holding one entry per CDR3 protein. This sample carries 150,000 to 200,000 distinct CDR3 sequences, less than 45% of them seen once, and the ten largest clones take 33%. Sequenced input: blood, either unsorted or a sorted T cell fraction (not recorded which). Source of these receptors: a human donor who was either an allogeneic HSCT recipient or a stem cell or donor lymphocyte infusion donor (not recorded which). It is not recorded whose cells these are; they may come from a transplant donor.

This chain uses TRBV6-5 with TRBJ2-1, with 7 nucleotides matching TRBD1. This CDR3 contains 16 residues. Germline V gene sequence: CDR1 MNHEY, CDR2 SVGAGI. J lost 4 bases, V lost 2 bases, and 8 bases had no gene match. CDR3 residues: CASSYPTGMGYNEQFF. The CDR3 bases are TGTGCCAGCAGTTACCCGACAGGGATGGGGTACAATGAGCAGTTCTTC.

This clonotype came up a few times. This chain joins TRBV15 and TRBJ1-1, with D unclear. V lost 0 bases and J lost 2, with 7 bases in between. The CDR3 length is 14 residues. Germline CDR1 and CDR2: LNHNV and YYDKDF (reference sequence). This CDR3 is CATSRDQVNTEAFF. CDR3 coding DNA: TGTGCCACCAGCAGAGATCAGGTTAACACTGAAGCTTTCTTT.

In its sample, this clonotype was seen a few times. V gene TRBV19 combines with J gene TRBJ1-4; maybe TRBD1 (6 bases). The V and J ends lost 5 bases and 7 bases respectively, with 14 bases between them. Germline V lookup: CDR1 LNHDA, CDR2 SQIVND (reference sequence). This CDR3 has 14 residues. The CDR3 loop is CASSPGGLGEKLFF. The CDR3 DNA reads TGTGCCAGTAGTCCGGGGGGCCTCGGTGAAAAACTGTTTTTT.

V and J are TRBV12-3 or TRBV12-4 and TRBJ2-7, with 7 bases identical to TRBD1. The CDR3 has 14 residues. Trimming took 5 bases from V and 6 from J; bases not matched to a gene: 10. The CDR3 nucleotides read TGTGCCAGCAGTCCCTCGGGACAGCAACGCGAGCAGTACTTC. Translating gives CASSPSGQQREQYF.